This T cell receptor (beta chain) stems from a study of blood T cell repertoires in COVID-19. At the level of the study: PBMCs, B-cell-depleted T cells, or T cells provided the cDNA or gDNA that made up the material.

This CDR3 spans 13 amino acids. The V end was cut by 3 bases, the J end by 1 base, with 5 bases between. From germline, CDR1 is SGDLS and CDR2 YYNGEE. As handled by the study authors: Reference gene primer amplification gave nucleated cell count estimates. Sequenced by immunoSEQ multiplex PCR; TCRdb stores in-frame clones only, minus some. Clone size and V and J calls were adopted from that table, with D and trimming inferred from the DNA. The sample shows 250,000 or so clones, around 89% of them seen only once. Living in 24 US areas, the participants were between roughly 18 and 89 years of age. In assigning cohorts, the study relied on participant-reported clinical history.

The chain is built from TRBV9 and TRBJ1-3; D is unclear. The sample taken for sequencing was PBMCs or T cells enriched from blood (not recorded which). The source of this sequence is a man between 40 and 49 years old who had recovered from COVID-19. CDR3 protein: CASSGLSGNTIYF. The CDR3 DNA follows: TGTGCCAGCAGCGGGCTTTCTGGAAACACCATATATTTT.